The clone carrying this TCR beta chain was picked up a small number of times. Antigen: not known. These data come from a study of human T cells and chemical hapten exposure. Overall study: DPC at 0.01% went onto the upper back in patch tests, read at 6 days. Study-wide points: After DPC sensitization, TCRs above 1 in 1000 frequency showed no change.

TCRdb used MiXCR to reprocess the RACE reads, holding one entry per CDR3 protein. The sample has about 140,000 distinct CDR3 sequences, about 11% seen once. Time point in this sample: patch test 2, 6 weeks after DPC sensitization. Treatment given: therapeutic diphenylcyclopropenone sensitization with weekly scalp DPC. This receptor was taken from a woman aged 45-59 years with alopecia areata. Some clones in this sample may be carry-over from other donors' samples. The sample in question was whole blood, obtained in connection with sensitization to the hapten diphenylcyclopropenone (DPC).

The CDR3 DNA follows: TGTGCCAGCAACAACAGGGGGCGCATGGATGGCTACACCTTC. It encodes CASNNRGRMDGYTF. The V gene is TRBV14, the J gene TRBJ1-2, with 9 bases identical to TRBD1. The CDR3 is made up of 14 amino acids. Trimming cost V 7 bases and J 6 bases; bases outside gene matches: 9. Germline-derived CDR1 and CDR2 are SGHDN and FVKESK.